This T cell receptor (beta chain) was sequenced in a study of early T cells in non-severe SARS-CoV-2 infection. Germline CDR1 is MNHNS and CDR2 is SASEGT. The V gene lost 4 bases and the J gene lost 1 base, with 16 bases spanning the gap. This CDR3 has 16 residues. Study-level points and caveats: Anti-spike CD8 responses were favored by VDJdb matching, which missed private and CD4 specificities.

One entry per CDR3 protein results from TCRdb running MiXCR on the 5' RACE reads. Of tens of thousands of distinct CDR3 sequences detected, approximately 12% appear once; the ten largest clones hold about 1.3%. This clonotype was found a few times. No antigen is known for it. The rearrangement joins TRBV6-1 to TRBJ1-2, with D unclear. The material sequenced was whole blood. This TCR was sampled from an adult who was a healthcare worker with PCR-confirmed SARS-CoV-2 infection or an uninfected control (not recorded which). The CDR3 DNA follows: TGTGCCAGCAGTGTTCCCCGGCACAATAATAACTATGGCTACACCTTC. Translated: CASSVPRHNNNYGYTF.